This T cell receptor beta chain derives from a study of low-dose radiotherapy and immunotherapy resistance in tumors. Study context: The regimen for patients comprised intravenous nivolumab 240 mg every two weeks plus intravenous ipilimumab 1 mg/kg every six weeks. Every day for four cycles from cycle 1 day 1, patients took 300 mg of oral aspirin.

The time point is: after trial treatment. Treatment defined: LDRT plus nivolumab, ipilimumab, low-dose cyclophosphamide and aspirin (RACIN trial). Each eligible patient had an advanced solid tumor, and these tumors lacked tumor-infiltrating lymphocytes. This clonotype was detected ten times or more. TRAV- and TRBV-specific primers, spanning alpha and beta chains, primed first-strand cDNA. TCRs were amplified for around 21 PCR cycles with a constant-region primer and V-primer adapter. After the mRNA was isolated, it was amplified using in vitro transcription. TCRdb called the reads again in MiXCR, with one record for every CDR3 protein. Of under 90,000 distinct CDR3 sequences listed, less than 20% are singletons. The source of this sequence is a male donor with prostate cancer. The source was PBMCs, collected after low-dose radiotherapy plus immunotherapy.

The CDR3 spells CASSPQSGFYEQYF. CDR3 sequence (DNA): TGTGCCAGCTCACCACAGTCCGGGTTCTACGAGCAGTACTTC. The chain carries TRBV18 and TRBJ2-7; D remains unclear. Germline V lookup: CDR1 KGHSH, CDR2 LQKENI. V lost 1 base to trimming and J lost 3 bases, with 10 bases between them. CDR3 length: 14 amino acids.